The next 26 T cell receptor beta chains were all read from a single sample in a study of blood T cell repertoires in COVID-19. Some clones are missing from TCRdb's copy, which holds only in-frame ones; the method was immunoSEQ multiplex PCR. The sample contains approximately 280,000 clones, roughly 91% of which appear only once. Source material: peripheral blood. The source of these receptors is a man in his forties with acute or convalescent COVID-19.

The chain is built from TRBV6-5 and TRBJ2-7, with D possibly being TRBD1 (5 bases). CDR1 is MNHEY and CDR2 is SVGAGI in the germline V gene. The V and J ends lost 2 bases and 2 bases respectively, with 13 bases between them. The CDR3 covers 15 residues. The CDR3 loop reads CASSYPGMSTYEQYF. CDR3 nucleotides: TGTGCCAGCAGTTACCCAGGGATGAGTACCTACGAGCAGTACTTC.

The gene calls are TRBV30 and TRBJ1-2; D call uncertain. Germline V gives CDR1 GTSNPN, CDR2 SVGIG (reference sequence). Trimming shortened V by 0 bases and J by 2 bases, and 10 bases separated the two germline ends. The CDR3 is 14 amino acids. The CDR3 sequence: CAWSVTVPNYGYTF. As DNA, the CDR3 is TGTGCCTGGAGTGTAACAGTCCCCAACTATGGCTACACCTTC.

CDR3 sequence (DNA): TGCGCCAGCAGTGAGCCGCAAGCTAGCGCTTCCACCGGGGAGCTGTTTTTT. It translates to CASSEPQASASTGELFF. This chain links TRBV10-1 with TRBJ2-2; D is perhaps TRBD2 (6 bases). There are 17 residues in the CDR3. V shed 2 bases and J shed 4 bases, with 17 bases lying between them. The germline V gene encodes CDR1 WNHNN and CDR2 SYGVQD (reference sequence).

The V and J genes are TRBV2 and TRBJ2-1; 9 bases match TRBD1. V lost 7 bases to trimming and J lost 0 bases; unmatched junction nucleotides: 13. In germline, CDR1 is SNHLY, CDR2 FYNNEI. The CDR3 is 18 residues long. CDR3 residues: CASTAGTGRSSSYNEQFF. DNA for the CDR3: TGTGCCAGCACGGCCGGGACAGGGAGGTCAAGCTCCTACAATGAGCAGTTCTTC.

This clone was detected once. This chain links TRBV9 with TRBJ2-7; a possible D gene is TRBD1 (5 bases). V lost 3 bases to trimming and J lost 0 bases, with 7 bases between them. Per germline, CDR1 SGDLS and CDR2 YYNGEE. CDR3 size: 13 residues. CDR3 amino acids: CASSGQLSYEQYF. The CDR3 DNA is TGTGCCAGCAGCGGACAGCTCTCCTACGAGCAGTACTTC. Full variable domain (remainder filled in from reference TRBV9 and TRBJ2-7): DSGVTQTPKHLITATGQRVTLRCSPRSGDLSVYWYQQSLDQGLQFLIQYYNGEERAKGNILERFSAQQFPDLHSELNLSSLELGDSALYFCASSGQLSYEQYFGPGTRLTVT.

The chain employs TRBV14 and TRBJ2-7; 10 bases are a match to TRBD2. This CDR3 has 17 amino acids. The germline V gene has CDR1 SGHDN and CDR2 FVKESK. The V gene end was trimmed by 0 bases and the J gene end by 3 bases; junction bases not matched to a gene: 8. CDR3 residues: CASSQELAGDNLYEQYF. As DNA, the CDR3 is TGTGCCAGCAGCCAAGAGCTAGCGGGGGACAATCTCTACGAGCAGTACTTC.

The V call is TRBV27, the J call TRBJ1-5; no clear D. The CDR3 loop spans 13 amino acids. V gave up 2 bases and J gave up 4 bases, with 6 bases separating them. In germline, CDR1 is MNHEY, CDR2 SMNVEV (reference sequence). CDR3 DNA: TGTGCCAGCAGTTTAAACAGAAATCAGCCCCAGCATTTT. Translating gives CASSLNRNQPQHF.

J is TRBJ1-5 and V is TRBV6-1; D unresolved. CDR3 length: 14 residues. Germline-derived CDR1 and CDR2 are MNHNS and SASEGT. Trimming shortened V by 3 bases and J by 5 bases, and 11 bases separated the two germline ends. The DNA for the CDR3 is TGTGCCAGCAGTGAGGCAAAGGCGGATCAGCCCCAGCATTTT. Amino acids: CASSEAKADQPQHF.

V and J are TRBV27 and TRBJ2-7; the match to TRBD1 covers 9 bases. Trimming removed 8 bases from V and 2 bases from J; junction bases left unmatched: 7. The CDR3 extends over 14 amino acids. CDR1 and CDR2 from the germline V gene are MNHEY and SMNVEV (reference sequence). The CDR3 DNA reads TGTGCCAGCGACCCGGGACAGGGAACCTACGAGCAGTACTTC. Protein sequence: CASDPGQGTYEQYF.

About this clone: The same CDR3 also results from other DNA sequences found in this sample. The CDR3 here is CASSPRNQPQHF. In nucleotides, the CDR3 is TGTGCCAGTAGTCCTCGCAATCAGCCCCAGCATTTT. The chain has TRBV19 and TRBJ1-5; no reliable D call. The CDR3 is 12 residues long. V lost 5 bases, J lost 2 bases, and 4 bases lay in between. Germline V gene lookup returns CDR1 LNHDA and CDR2 SQIVND (reference sequence).

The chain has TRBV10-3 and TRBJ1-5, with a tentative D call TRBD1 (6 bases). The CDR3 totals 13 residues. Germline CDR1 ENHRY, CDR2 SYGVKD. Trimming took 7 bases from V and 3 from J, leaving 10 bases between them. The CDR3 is CAITPGDNQPQHF. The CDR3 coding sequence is TGTGCCATCACCCCAGGGGACAATCAGCCCCAGCATTTT.

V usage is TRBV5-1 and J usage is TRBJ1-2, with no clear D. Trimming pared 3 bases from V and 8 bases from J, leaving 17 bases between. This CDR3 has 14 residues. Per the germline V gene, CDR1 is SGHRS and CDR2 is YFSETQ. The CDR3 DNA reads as TGCGCCAGCAGCTCATCAGCCGGACGGGGAGGCTACACCTTC. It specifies CASSSSAGRGGYTF.

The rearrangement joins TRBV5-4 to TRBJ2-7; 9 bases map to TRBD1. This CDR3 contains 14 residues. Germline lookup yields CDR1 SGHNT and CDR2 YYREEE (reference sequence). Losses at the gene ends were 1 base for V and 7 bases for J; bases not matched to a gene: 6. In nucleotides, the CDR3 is TGTGCCAGCAGCTTGATAGGACAGGGGAGGGAGCAGTACTTC. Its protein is CASSLIGQGREQYF. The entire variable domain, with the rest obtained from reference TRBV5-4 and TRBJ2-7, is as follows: ETGVTQSPTHLIKTRGQQVTLRCSSQSGHNTVSWYQQALGQGPQFIFQYYREEENGRGNFPPRFSGLQFPNYSSELNVNALELDDSALYLCASSLIGQGREQYFGPGTRLTVT.

CDR3 DNA: TGTGCCACCAGGGACAGGGGGAATGAAAAACTGTTTTTT. Translated, it gives CATRDRGNEKLFF. The J gene is TRBJ1-4, the V gene TRBV19; 11 bases fit TRBD1. The CDR3 is 13 amino acids. Germline V gene sequence: CDR1 LNHDA, CDR2 SQIVND (reference sequence). Trimming removed 10 bases from V and 5 bases from J; junction bases left unmatched: 3.

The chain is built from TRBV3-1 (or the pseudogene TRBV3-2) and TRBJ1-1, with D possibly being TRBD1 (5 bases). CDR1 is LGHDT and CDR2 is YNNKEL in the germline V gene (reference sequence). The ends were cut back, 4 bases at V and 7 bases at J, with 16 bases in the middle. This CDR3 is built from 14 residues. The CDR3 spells CASSPGLGVSEAFF. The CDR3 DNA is TGTGCCAGCAGCCCGGGCCTAGGGGTGAGTGAAGCTTTCTTT.

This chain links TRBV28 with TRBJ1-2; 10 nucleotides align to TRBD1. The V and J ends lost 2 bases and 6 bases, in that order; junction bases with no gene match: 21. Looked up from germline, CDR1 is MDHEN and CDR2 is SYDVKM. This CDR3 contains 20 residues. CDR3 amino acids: CASSLRGGRASTGGLDGYTF. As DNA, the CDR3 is TGTGCCAGCAGTTTACGGGGGGGGAGGGCCTCGACAGGGGGCCTCGATGGCTACACCTTC.

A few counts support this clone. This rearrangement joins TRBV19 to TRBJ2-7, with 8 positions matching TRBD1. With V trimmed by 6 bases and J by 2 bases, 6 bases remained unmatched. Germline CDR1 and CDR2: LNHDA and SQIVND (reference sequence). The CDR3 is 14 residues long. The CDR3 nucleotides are TGTGCCAGTAGCTCCGGGACAGGTCCCTACGAGCAGTACTTC. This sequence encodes CASSSGTGPYEQYF.

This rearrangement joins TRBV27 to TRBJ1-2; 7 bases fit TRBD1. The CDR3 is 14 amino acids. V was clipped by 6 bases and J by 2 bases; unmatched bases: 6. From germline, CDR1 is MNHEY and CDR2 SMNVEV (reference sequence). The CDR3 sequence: CASRRGQANYGYTF. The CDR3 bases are TGTGCCAGCAGACGAGGACAGGCAAACTATGGCTACACCTTC.

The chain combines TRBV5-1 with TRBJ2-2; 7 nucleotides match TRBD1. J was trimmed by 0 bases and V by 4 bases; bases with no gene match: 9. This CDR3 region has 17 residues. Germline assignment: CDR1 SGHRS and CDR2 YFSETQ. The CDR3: CASSPNPGTANTGELFF. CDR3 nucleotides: TGCGCCAGCAGCCCCAATCCCGGGACAGCGAACACCGGGGAGCTGTTTTTT.

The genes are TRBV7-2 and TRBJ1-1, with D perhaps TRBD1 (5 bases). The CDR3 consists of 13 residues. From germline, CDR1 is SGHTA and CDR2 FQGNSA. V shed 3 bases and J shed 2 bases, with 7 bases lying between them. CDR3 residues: CASSFQGNTEAFF. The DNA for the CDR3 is TGTGCCAGCAGCTTCCAGGGCAACACTGAAGCTTTCTTT.

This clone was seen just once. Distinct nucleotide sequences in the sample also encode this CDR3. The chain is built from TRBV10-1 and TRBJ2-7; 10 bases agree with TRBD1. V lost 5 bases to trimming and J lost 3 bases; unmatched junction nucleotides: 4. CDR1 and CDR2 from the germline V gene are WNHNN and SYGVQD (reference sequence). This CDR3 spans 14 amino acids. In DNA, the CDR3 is TGCGCCAGCAGTTTCGGGACAGGGGACTACGAGCAGTACTTC. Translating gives CASSFGTGDYEQYF.

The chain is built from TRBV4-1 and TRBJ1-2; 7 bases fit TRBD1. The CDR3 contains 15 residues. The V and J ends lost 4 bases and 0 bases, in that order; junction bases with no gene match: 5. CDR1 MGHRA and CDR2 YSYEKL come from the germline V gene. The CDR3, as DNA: TGCGCCAGCAGCCCTACAGGGGCAGCTAACTATGGCTACACCTTC. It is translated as CASSPTGAANYGYTF.

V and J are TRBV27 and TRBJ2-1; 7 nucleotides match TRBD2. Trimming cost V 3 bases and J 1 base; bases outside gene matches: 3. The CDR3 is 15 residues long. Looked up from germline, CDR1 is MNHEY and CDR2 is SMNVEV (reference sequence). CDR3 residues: CASSFGGGSYNEQFF. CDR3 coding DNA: TGTGCCAGCAGTTTCGGCGGGGGTTCCTACAATGAGCAGTTCTTC.

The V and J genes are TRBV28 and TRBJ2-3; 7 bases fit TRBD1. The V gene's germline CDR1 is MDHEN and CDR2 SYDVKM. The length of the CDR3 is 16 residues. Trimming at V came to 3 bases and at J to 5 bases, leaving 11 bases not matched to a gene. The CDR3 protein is CASSFTTGTLIDTQYF. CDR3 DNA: TGTGCCAGCAGTTTTACGACAGGGACCCTCATAGATACGCAGTATTTT.

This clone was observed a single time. The DNA of the CDR3 is TGTGCCAGCAGCTTGCAGGGGCAAGGAGATACGCAGTATTTT. Translation: CASSLQGQGDTQYF. The genes are TRBV11-3 and TRBJ2-3; perhaps TRBD1 as D (6 bases). The V and J ends lost 3 bases and 5 bases respectively, with 12 bases between them. Germline CDR1 is SGHNT and CDR2 is YENEEA. CDR3 length: 14 residues.

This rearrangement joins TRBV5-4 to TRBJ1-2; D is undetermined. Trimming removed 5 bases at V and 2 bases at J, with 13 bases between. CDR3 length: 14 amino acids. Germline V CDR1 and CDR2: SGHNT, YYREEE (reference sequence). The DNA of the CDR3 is TGTGCCAGCAGACGGGCGGGAGGGAACTATGGCTACACCTTC. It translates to CASRRAGGNYGYTF.